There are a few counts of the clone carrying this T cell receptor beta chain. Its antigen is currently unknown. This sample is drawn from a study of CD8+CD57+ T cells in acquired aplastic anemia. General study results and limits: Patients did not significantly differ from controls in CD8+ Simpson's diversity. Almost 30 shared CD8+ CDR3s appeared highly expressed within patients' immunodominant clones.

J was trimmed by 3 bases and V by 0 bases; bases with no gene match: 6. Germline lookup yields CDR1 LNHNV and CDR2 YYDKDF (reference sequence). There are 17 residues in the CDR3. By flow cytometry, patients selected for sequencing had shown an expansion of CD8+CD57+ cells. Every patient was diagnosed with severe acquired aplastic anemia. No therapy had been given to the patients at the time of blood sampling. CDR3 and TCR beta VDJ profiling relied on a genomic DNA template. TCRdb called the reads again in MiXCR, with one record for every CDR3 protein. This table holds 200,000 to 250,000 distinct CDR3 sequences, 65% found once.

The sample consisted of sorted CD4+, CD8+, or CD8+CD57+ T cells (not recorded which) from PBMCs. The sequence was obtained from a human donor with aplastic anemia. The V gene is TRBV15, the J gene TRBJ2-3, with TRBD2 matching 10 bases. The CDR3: CATSREGSGGWTDTQYF. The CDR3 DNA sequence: TGTGCCACCAGCAGAGAGGGTAGCGGGGGGTGGACAGATACGCAGTATTTT.